Listed below are T cell receptor beta chains from one sample, sequenced in a study of blood T cells in healthy people across ages. TCRdb re-called the 5' RACE reads with MiXCR, one entry per CDR3 protein. This repertoire shows approximately 1.5 million distinct CDR3 sequences, less than 45% found once; its top ten account for about 4%. The sequencing sample was made of blood. The receptors here all came from a woman aged 18-29 years in good health. Each CDR3 is given with its conserved first and last residue.

J gene: TRBJ1-6
V gene: TRBV6-1
CDR3 protein: CASSPPNRGLRNSPLHF

J gene: TRBJ1-5
V gene: TRBV20-1
CDR3 protein: CSAGGGSDQPQHF

J gene: TRBJ1-1
V gene: TRBV5-1
CDR3 protein: CASSSIQDDTEAFF

J gene: TRBJ1-1
V gene: TRBV7-9
CDR3 protein: CASSTPRQGIRQAFF

J gene: TRBJ1-6
V gene: TRBV12-3/TRBV12-4
CDR3 protein: CASTSLGVSPLHF

J gene: TRBJ1-5
V gene: TRBV20-1
CDR3 protein: CSARVGPRQPQHF

J gene: TRBJ1-2
V gene: TRBV7-2
CDR3 protein: CASSFGTGSYGYTF

J gene: TRBJ2-1
V gene: TRBV24-1
CDR3 protein: CATSDPGMDHEQFF

J gene: TRBJ2-7
V gene: TRBV10-3
CDR3 protein: CAIRQGANEQYF

J gene: TRBJ2-1
V gene: TRBV20-1
CDR3 protein: CSALIRGGRDYNEQFF

J gene: TRBJ2-7
V gene: TRBV6-5
CDR3 protein: CASSYSSPGGDWADEQYF

J gene: TRBJ2-1
V gene: TRBV20-1
CDR3 protein: CSTLAGGYNEQFF

J gene: TRBJ1-4
V gene: TRBV4-3
CDR3 protein: CASSHLSGSRGRQLFF

J gene: TRBJ1-5
V gene: TRBV12-3/TRBV12-4
CDR3 protein: CASSPTMRGQGYNQPQHF

J gene: TRBJ2-5
V gene: TRBV28
CDR3 protein: CASSLGGTGPQETQYF

J gene: TRBJ2-3
V gene: TRBV20-1
CDR3 protein: CSASGYTDTQYF

J gene: TRBJ2-7
V gene: TRBV12-3/TRBV12-4
CDR3 protein: CASSFRQGLVEQYF

J gene: TRBJ1-1
V gene: TRBV25-1
CDR3 protein: CASRGGQAEAFF

J gene: TRBJ2-5
V gene: TRBV3-1
CDR3 protein: CASSLYASGWETQYF

J gene: TRBJ1-1
V gene: TRBV4-2
CDR3 protein: CASSPKRSEAFF

J gene: TRBJ1-2
V gene: TRBV11-2
CDR3 protein: CATRTGDWHGYTF

J gene: TRBJ2-7
V gene: TRBV4-1
CDR3 protein: CASSSRISSYEQYF

J gene: TRBJ1-1
V gene: TRBV7-2
CDR3 protein: CASSLTGGPTEAFF

J gene: TRBJ1-5
V gene: TRBV6-2/TRBV6-3
CDR3 protein: CASSYYPQPQHF

J gene: TRBJ2-3
V gene: TRBV29-1
CDR3 protein: CSVEPLTGTADTQYF

J gene: TRBJ2-2
V gene: TRBV12-3/TRBV12-4
CDR3 protein: CASNPGTAYTGELFF

J gene: TRBJ2-7
V gene: TRBV4-3
CDR3 protein: CASSLTTVSYEQYF

J gene: TRBJ2-1
V gene: TRBV7-6
CDR3 protein: CASSTTTPEQFF

J gene: TRBJ2-7
V gene: TRBV7-8
CDR3 protein: CASSLARGNYYEQYF

J gene: TRBJ2-1
V gene: TRBV29-1
CDR3 protein: CSVYGGEKNNEQFF

J gene: TRBJ1-6
V gene: TRBV20-1
CDR3 protein: CSARGQDDSYNSPLHF

J gene: TRBJ1-1
V gene: TRBV20-1
CDR3 protein: CSAADRGLNTEAFF

J gene: TRBJ1-5
V gene: TRBV27
CDR3 protein: CASSLSGSYQPQHF

J gene: TRBJ2-1
V gene: TRBV4-1
CDR3 protein: CASSHAGTGSDEQFF

J gene: TRBJ2-5
V gene: TRBV20-1
CDR3 protein: CSASRQESTQYF

J gene: TRBJ1-4
V gene: TRBV11-2
CDR3 protein: CASRGEEKLFF

J gene: TRBJ2-1
V gene: TRBV12-3/TRBV12-4
CDR3 protein: CASSQHGGVSYNEQFF

J gene: TRBJ2-5
V gene: TRBV15
CDR3 protein: CATSRGLANEQYF

J gene: TRBJ1-1
V gene: TRBV11-2
CDR3 protein: CASSSPGTVEAFF

J gene: TRBJ2-7
V gene: TRBV29-1
CDR3 protein: CSVEDPTNGYEQYF

J gene: NA
V gene: TRBV27
CDR3 protein: CASSGGRNYEQYF

J gene: TRBJ1-4
V gene: TRBV4-1
CDR3 protein: CASSQVALLGEKLFF

J gene: TRBJ1-1
V gene: TRBV20-1
CDR3 protein: CSVGPPGGEAFF

J gene: TRBJ1-6
V gene: TRBV20-1
CDR3 protein: CSLRDRRSSLHF

J gene: TRBJ1-1
V gene: TRBV10-3
CDR3 protein: CAARTARETEAFF

J gene: TRBJ1-2
V gene: TRBV3-1
CDR3 protein: CASIQGGRGYTF

J gene: TRBJ1-6
V gene: TRBV7-9
CDR3 protein: CASSLRSTRDSSYNSPLHF

J gene: TRBJ2-3
V gene: TRBV12-5
CDR3 protein: CASGLGDEISTDTQYF

J gene: TRBJ1-1
V gene: TRBV7-9
CDR3 protein: CASYWGQGLNTEAFF

J gene: TRBJ2-7
V gene: TRBV20-1
CDR3 protein: CSALPILVYNEQYF